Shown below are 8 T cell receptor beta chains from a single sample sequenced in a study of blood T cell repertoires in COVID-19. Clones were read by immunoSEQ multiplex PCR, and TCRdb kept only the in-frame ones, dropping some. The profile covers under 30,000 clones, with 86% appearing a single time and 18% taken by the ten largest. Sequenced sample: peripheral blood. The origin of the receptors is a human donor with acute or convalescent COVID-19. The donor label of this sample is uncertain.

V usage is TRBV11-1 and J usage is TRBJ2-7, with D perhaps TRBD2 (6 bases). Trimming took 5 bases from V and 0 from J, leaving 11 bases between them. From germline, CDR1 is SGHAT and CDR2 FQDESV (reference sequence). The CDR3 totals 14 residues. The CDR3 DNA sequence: TGTGCCAGCAGCCAGCGGGCGGGCTCCTACGAGCAGTACTTC. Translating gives CASSQRAGSYEQYF.

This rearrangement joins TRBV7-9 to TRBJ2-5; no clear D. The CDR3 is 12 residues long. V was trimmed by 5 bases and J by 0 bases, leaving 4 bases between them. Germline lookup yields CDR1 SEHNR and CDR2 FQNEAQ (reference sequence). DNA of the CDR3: TGTGCCAGCAGCCCGTACCAAGAGACCCAGTACTTC. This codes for CASSPYQETQYF.

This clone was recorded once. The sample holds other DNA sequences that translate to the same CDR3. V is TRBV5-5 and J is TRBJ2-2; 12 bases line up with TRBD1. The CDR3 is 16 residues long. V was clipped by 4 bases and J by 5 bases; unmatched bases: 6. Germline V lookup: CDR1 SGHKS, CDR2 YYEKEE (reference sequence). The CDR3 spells CASSPGTGGLTGELFF. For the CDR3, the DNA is TGTGCCAGCAGCCCCGGGACAGGGGGCCTTACCGGGGAGCTGTTTTTT.

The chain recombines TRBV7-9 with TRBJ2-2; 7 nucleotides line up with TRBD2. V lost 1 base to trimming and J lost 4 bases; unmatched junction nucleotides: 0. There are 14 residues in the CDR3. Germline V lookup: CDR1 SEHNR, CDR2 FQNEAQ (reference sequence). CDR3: CASSLGLATGELFF. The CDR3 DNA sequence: TGTGCCAGCAGCTTAGGACTAGCCACCGGGGAGCTGTTTTTT.

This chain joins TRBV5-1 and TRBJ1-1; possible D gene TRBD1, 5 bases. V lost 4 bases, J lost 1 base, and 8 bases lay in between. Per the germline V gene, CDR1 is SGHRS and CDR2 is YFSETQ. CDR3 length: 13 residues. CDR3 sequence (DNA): TGCGCCAGCAGCAAAACAGGGAACACTGAAGCTTTCTTT. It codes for CASSKTGNTEAFF.

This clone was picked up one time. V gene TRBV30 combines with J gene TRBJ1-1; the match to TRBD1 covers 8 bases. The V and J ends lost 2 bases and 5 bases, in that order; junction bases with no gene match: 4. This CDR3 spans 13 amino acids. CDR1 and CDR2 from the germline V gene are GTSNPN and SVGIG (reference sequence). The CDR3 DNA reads TGTGCCTGGAGTAAGAACAGGGGGACTGAAGCTTTCTTT. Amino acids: CAWSKNRGTEAFF.

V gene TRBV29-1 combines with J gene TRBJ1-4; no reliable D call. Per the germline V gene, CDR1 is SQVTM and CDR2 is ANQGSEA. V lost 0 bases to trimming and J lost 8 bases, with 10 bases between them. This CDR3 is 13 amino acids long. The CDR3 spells CSVEDLAVEKLFF. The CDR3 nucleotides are TGCAGCGTTGAAGATCTGGCTGTCGAAAAACTGTTTTTT.

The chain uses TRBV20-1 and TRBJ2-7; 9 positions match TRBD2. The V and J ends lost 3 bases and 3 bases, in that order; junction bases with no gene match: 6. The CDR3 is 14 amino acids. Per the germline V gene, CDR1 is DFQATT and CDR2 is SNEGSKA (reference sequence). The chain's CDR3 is CSASPGLAFYEQYF. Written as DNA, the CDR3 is TGCAGTGCTAGTCCGGGACTAGCATTCTACGAGCAGTACTTC.